A selection of T cell receptor beta chains follows, all from one sample in a study of control samples from healthy donors and cancer patients. Clones were sequenced by immunoSEQ multiplex PCR, and TCRdb holds only the in-frame ones, with some missing. The table lists some 79,000 clones, roughly 87% of them singletons. The specimen was blood. These receptors all stem from a woman in her forties or fifties in good health. The CDR3 runs from the conserved cysteine through the conserved F or W. D genes are given only for firm matches. Clone sizes are given selectively: once, few, many, or a class where the clone is expanded.

D gene: -; J gene: TRBJ2-7; V gene: TRBV28; CDR3 length: 14; clone size: -; CDR3 DNA: TGTGCCAGCAGTTTAGTCGACAGATACTACGAGCAGTACTTC; CDR3 protein: CASSLVDRYYEQYF
D gene: TRBD2; J gene: TRBJ2-1; V gene: TRBV24-1; CDR3 length: 16; clone size: -; CDR3 DNA: TGTGCCACCAGTGATTTGCGGGAGGGCCCAGCCAATGAGCAGTTCTTC; CDR3 protein: CATSDLREGPANEQFF
D gene: -; J gene: TRBJ1-2; V gene: TRBV5-4; CDR3 length: 13; clone size: -; CDR3 DNA: TGTGCCAGCAGCTTGGTCGAAAACAGCGGCTACACCTTC; CDR3 protein: CASSLVENSGYTF
D gene: -; J gene: TRBJ1-2; V gene: TRBV5-4; CDR3 length: 14; clone size: -; CDR3 DNA: TGTGCCAGCAGCTTGGATCGGGCAGTGAAAGGCTACACCTTC; CDR3 protein: CASSLDRAVKGYTF
D gene: -; J gene: TRBJ1-1; V gene: TRBV11-2; CDR3 length: 12; clone size: -; CDR3 DNA: TGTGCCAGCAGCTTAATACAGAGAAAAGCTTTCTTT; CDR3 protein: CASSLIQRKAFF
D gene: TRBD1; J gene: TRBJ2-7; V gene: TRBV4-1; CDR3 length: 14; clone size: -; CDR3 DNA: TGCGCCAGCAGCCAGTGGACAGGCTCCTACGAGCAGTACTTC; CDR3 protein: CASSQWTGSYEQYF
D gene: -; J gene: TRBJ1-5; V gene: TRBV4-1; CDR3 length: 13; clone size: -; CDR3 DNA: TGCGCCAGCAGTCAGTCGTTCAATCAGCCCCAGCATTTT; CDR3 protein: CASSQSFNQPQHF
D gene: -; J gene: TRBJ1-1; V gene: TRBV2; CDR3 length: 13; clone size: -; CDR3 DNA: TGTGCCAGCAGTACACAGGAGGTGACTGAAGCTTTCTTT; CDR3 protein: CASSTQEVTEAFF
D gene: -; J gene: TRBJ1-4; V gene: TRBV6-1; CDR3 length: 14; clone size: -; CDR3 DNA: TGTGCCAGCAGTGACGCGAGATGGAATGAAAAACTGTTTTTT; CDR3 protein: CASSDARWNEKLFF
D gene: TRBD1; J gene: TRBJ1-2; V gene: TRBV7-9; CDR3 length: 15; clone size: once; CDR3 DNA: TGTGCCAGCAGCTTAGATGCGGACAGGGTCAATGGCTACACCTTC; CDR3 protein: CASSLDADRVNGYTF
D gene: -; J gene: TRBJ1-1; V gene: TRBV28; CDR3 length: 14; clone size: -; CDR3 DNA: TGTGCCAGCAGAGAAGGCTTGATGAACACTGAAGCTTTCTTT; CDR3 protein: CASREGLMNTEAFF
D gene: TRBD2; J gene: TRBJ2-4; V gene: TRBV27; CDR3 length: 16; clone size: -; CDR3 DNA: TGTGCCAGCAGTCCCGGCTCTAGCGGGAGGTTGGACATTCAGTACTTC; CDR3 protein: CASSPGSSGRLDIQYF
D gene: TRBD2; J gene: TRBJ2-1; V gene: TRBV5-6; CDR3 length: 18; clone size: -; CDR3 DNA: TGTGCCAGCAGTTCGACTAGCGGGAGGGCCGGCCTCGGGTATGAGCAGTTCTTC; CDR3 protein: CASSSTSGRAGLGYEQFF
D gene: -; J gene: TRBJ2-7; V gene: TRBV6-5; CDR3 length: 15; clone size: few; CDR3 DNA: TGTGCCAGCACCCACCGGGGAGAAGGACCCTACGAGCAGTACTTC; CDR3 protein: CASTHRGEGPYEQYF
D gene: -; J gene: TRBJ1-4; V gene: TRBV12-3/TRBV12-4; CDR3 length: 13; clone size: -; CDR3 DNA: TGTGCCAGCTACCGGGGAGCTAATGAAAAACTGTTTTTT; CDR3 protein: CASYRGANEKLFF
D gene: -; J gene: TRBJ2-3; V gene: TRBV9; CDR3 length: 16; clone size: -; CDR3 DNA: TGTGCCAGCAGCTCGGGATGGGACTCTAGCACAGATACGCAGTATTTT; CDR3 protein: CASSSGWDSSTDTQYF
D gene: -; J gene: TRBJ1-5; V gene: TRBV19; CDR3 length: 15; clone size: -; CDR3 DNA: TGTGCCAGTAGTATTTCAGGGTTGAGCAATCAGCCCCAGCATTTT; CDR3 protein: CASSISGLSNQPQHF
D gene: TRBD1; J gene: TRBJ2-7; V gene: TRBV5-1; CDR3 length: 14; clone size: -; CDR3 DNA: TGCGCCAGCAGCACCCGGGACAGGGGGCACGAGCAGTACTTC; CDR3 protein: CASSTRDRGHEQYF
D gene: -; J gene: TRBJ2-1; V gene: TRBV10-3; CDR3 length: 11; clone size: -; CDR3 DNA: TGTGCCATCAGTGAGTCGTGGGAGCAGTTCTTC; CDR3 protein: CAISESWEQFF
D gene: -; J gene: TRBJ1-1; V gene: TRBV14; CDR3 length: 13; clone size: few; CDR3 DNA: TGTGCCAGCAGCCTCGGGGGGAACACTGAAGCTTTCTTT; CDR3 protein: CASSLGGNTEAFF
D gene: -; J gene: TRBJ2-3; V gene: TRBV10-3; CDR3 length: 14; clone size: -; CDR3 DNA: TGTGCCATCAGTGGTAAAGGGTATGCAGATACGCAGTATTTT; CDR3 protein: CAISGKGYADTQYF
D gene: -; J gene: TRBJ2-2; V gene: TRBV4-1; CDR3 length: 15; clone size: -; CDR3 DNA: TGCGCCAGCAGCCAAGATAGGAAGGGCACCGGGGAGCTGTTTTTT; CDR3 protein: CASSQDRKGTGELFF
D gene: -; J gene: TRBJ2-3; V gene: TRBV6-5; CDR3 length: 15; clone size: -; CDR3 DNA: TGTGCCAGCAGTTACGGCGGAACCTACACAGATACGCAGTATTTT; CDR3 protein: CASSYGGTYTDTQYF
D gene: TRBD2; J gene: TRBJ2-7; V gene: TRBV7-8; CDR3 length: 16; clone size: -; CDR3 DNA: TGTGCCAGCAGCCCCTTAAGCGCGGGAGTATTCTCCGAGCAGTACTTC; CDR3 protein: CASSPLSAGVFSEQYF
D gene: TRBD1; J gene: TRBJ2-1; V gene: TRBV5-5; CDR3 length: 17; clone size: -; CDR3 DNA: TGTGCCAGCAGCCGAACCCTGACAGGGGGGACCTACAATGAGCAGTTCTTC; CDR3 protein: CASSRTLTGGTYNEQFF
D gene: -; J gene: TRBJ1-3; V gene: TRBV2; CDR3 length: 16; clone size: -; CDR3 DNA: TGTGCCAGCAGTGGGCTCTCCAGGATATCTGGAAACACCATATATTTT; CDR3 protein: CASSGLSRISGNTIYF
D gene: -; J gene: TRBJ2-5; V gene: TRBV3-1/TRBV3-2; CDR3 length: 11; clone size: -; CDR3 DNA: TGTGCCAGCAGCCGGAGAGAGACCCAGTACTTC; CDR3 protein: CASSRRETQYF
D gene: TRBD1; J gene: TRBJ2-7; V gene: TRBV2; CDR3 length: 14; clone size: -; CDR3 DNA: TGTGCCAGCAAGGGGACAGTCAACTCCTACGAGCAGTACTTC; CDR3 protein: CASKGTVNSYEQYF
D gene: -; J gene: TRBJ2-5; V gene: TRBV5-5; CDR3 length: 13; clone size: -; CDR3 DNA: TGTGCCAGCAGCTTTTCTAGTCAAGAGACCCAGTACTTC; CDR3 protein: CASSFSSQETQYF
D gene: TRBD2; J gene: TRBJ2-3; V gene: TRBV3-1/TRBV3-2; CDR3 length: 11; clone size: -; CDR3 DNA: TGTGCCAGCGGGGGAGGGAGGGCGCAGTATTTT; CDR3 protein: CASGGGRAQYF
D gene: -; J gene: TRBJ2-3; V gene: TRBV3-1/TRBV3-2; CDR3 length: 13; clone size: -; CDR3 DNA: TGTGCCAGCAGCCAAAACCGGGCAGATACGCAGTATTTT; CDR3 protein: CASSQNRADTQYF
D gene: -; J gene: TRBJ1-5; V gene: TRBV19; CDR3 length: 16; clone size: few; CDR3 DNA: TGTGCCAGTAGTATCTCCGGGACGGTTAGCAATCAGCCCCAGCATTTT; CDR3 protein: CASSISGTVSNQPQHF
D gene: TRBD1; J gene: TRBJ2-1; V gene: TRBV5-8; CDR3 length: 13; clone size: once; CDR3 DNA: TGTGCCAGCAGCTTGCAGGGGGCAGTTGAGCAGTTCTTC; CDR3 protein: CASSLQGAVEQFF
D gene: -; J gene: TRBJ1-1; V gene: TRBV27; CDR3 length: 16; clone size: once; CDR3 DNA: TGTGCCAGCAGTTTATCGCCCGGATTGCTGAACACTGAAGCTTTCTTT; CDR3 protein: CASSLSPGLLNTEAFF
D gene: -; J gene: TRBJ2-7; V gene: TRBV5-1; CDR3 length: 14; clone size: -; CDR3 DNA: TGCGCCAGCAGCTTGGGGGACGGCCTGGGGGAGCAGTACTTC; CDR3 protein: CASSLGDGLGEQYF
D gene: -; J gene: TRBJ2-3; V gene: TRBV21-1; CDR3 length: 17; clone size: -; CDR3 DNA: TGTGCCAGCAGCCCCAACCCCAGGCAGCTGAACACAGATACGCAGTATTTT; CDR3 protein: CASSPNPRQLNTDTQYF
D gene: TRBD1; J gene: TRBJ1-2; V gene: TRBV10-1; CDR3 length: 13; clone size: -; CDR3 DNA: TGCGCCAGCAGTGAGGCAGGGGGATTCGGCTACACCTTC; CDR3 protein: CASSEAGGFGYTF
D gene: TRBD1; J gene: TRBJ1-2; V gene: TRBV27; CDR3 length: 18; clone size: -; CDR3 DNA: TGTGCCAGCAGGTTCACAACGGGACAGCTTCCTTCTAACTATGGCTACACCTTC; CDR3 protein: CASRFTTGQLPSNYGYTF
D gene: TRBD2; J gene: TRBJ2-2; V gene: TRBV11-2; CDR3 length: 18; clone size: -; CDR3 DNA: TGTGCCAGCAGCTCCAAATCACTAGCGGGAGGAGGCACCGGGGAGCTGTTTTTT; CDR3 protein: CASSSKSLAGGGTGELFF
D gene: -; J gene: TRBJ1-4; V gene: TRBV5-4; CDR3 length: 14; clone size: -; CDR3 DNA: TGCGCCAGCAGCTTGTCCGGGGGTAATGAAAAACTGTTTTTT; CDR3 protein: CASSLSGGNEKLFF
D gene: -; J gene: TRBJ2-3; V gene: TRBV19; CDR3 length: 15; clone size: -; CDR3 DNA: TGTGCCAGTAGTATTGAAAAAGCGGGCACAGATACGCAGTATTTT; CDR3 protein: CASSIEKAGTDTQYF
D gene: TRBD2; J gene: TRBJ2-7; V gene: TRBV14; CDR3 length: 16; clone size: -; CDR3 DNA: TGTGCCAGCAGCCACCGAGGACTAGCGCCCAACTACGAGCAGTACTTC; CDR3 protein: CASSHRGLAPNYEQYF
D gene: -; J gene: TRBJ2-7; V gene: TRBV3-1/TRBV3-2; CDR3 length: 15; clone size: -; CDR3 DNA: TGTGCCAGCAGCCAAAGACCGAGCCACTCCTACGAGCAGTACTTC; CDR3 protein: CASSQRPSHSYEQYF
D gene: -; J gene: TRBJ1-6; V gene: TRBV10-3; CDR3 length: 15; clone size: -; CDR3 DNA: TGTGCCATCAGTGTGCCGGGACGGGCGGAAACACCCCTCCACTTT; CDR3 protein: CAISVPGRAETPLHF
D gene: -; J gene: TRBJ1-2; V gene: TRBV7-9; CDR3 length: 14; clone size: -; CDR3 DNA: TGTGCCAGCAGAATGGACGGGCCGGGCTATGGCTACACCTTC; CDR3 protein: CASRMDGPGYGYTF
D gene: -; J gene: TRBJ1-5; V gene: TRBV23-1; CDR3 length: 18; clone size: -; CDR3 DNA: TGCGCCAGCAGCCGCATCCGACAGGTCTCCGTAGGCAATCAGCCCCAGCATTTT; CDR3 protein: CASSRIRQVSVGNQPQHF
D gene: -; J gene: TRBJ2-5; V gene: TRBV5-6; CDR3 length: 15; clone size: -; CDR3 DNA: TGTGCCAGCAGGATCAGGGTAGCACCACAAGAGACCCAGTACTTC; CDR3 protein: CASRIRVAPQETQYF
D gene: -; J gene: TRBJ1-6; V gene: TRBV11-2; CDR3 length: 14; clone size: -; CDR3 DNA: TGTGCCAGCAGAAGGGTTTTCCCGAGTTCACCCCTCCACTTT; CDR3 protein: CASRRVFPSSPLHF